This paragraph reports one T cell receptor (beta chain). TCRdb analysed the 5' RACE reads with MiXCR anew, one entry per CDR3 protein. The sample lists 650,000 to 750,000 distinct CDR3 sequences, around 20% seen once, with about 4.3% in the top ten. The entry originates in a study of identical twins. The same data also went into a second study, on T cells expressing NK-cell markers. As that report states: Most of the eight sequenced donors were HCMV-seropositive; one was seronegative.

The sequenced sample was PBMCs. The clonotype originates from a woman aged 18-29 years in good health.

The CDR3 DNA sequence: TGTGCCATGAGCTTGGGGCAGGTCCAAGGCTACACCTTC. The encoded protein is CAMSLGQVQGYTF. The chain couples TRBV4-2 to TRBJ1-2; the D gene is possibly TRBD1 (5 bases). The CDR3 consists of 13 residues. Germline V lookup: CDR1 LGHNA, CDR2 YNFKEQ. Trimming stripped 10 bases from V and 8 bases from J, with 20 bases between.